This TCR beta chain was profiled in a study of response to subunit inactivated influenza vaccine. Study-wide results and limits: Only a handful of new T cells, the authors suggested, are recruited with each seasonal influenza vaccination.

Trimming stripped 4 bases from V and 2 bases from J, with 12 bases between. The V gene's germline CDR1 is SGHRS and CDR2 YFSETQ. This CDR3 has 14 residues. About this clonotype itself: Its target is not known.

TCRdb reprocessed the RT-PCR reads with MiXCR, giving one entry per CDR3 protein. The sample shows roughly 620,000 distinct CDR3 sequences, around 10% of them seen only once. This sample also appeared in a second study, on T cells expressing NK-cell markers. That work adds: cDNA encoding TCR beta was synthesized via 5'RACE template switching incorporating UMIs. The contribution of dominant NKG2C+ clonotypes to CD8+ T cells in five to seven donors was roughly 1.0-7.5%. It was still unclear whether expanded NKG2C+ T cell clones were HCMV specific.

This receptor was taken from a man in his fifties or sixties who received an inactivated influenza vaccine. Source: PBMCs from blood, taken on the day of vaccination. The chain employs TRBV5-1 and TRBJ2-5; either TRBD1 or TRBD2 may supply D (6 bases each). This CDR3 reads CASSAGHNQETQYF. In nucleotides, the CDR3 is TGCGCCAGCAGCGCGGGACATAATCAAGAGACCCAGTACTTC.